This TCR beta chain derives from a study of blood T cell repertoires in COVID-19. Study details: Acute and convalescent COVID-19 specimens originated in the United States, Italy and Spain. The cDNA or gDNA used as material had been derived from T cells, B-cell-depleted T cells, or PBMCs.

Concerning this clone: Other nucleotide sequences in the sample specify the same CDR3.

The germline V gene encodes CDR1 MNHEY and CDR2 SVGAGI. This CDR3 spans 14 amino acids. Trimming shortened V by 7 bases and J by 1 base, and 10 bases separated the two germline ends. Original processing methods: Reference gene primers were amplified, and this amplification served to estimate nucleated cell counts. Clones were sequenced by immunoSEQ multiplex PCR, and TCRdb holds only the in-frame ones, with some missing. That table gives V, J and clone size, and the DNA gave D and trimming. The sample contains 75,000 to 95,000 clones, approximately 89% of which appear only once. The rearrangement links TRBV6-5 to TRBJ1-4; D perhaps matches TRBD1 (5 bases). This TCR was sampled from a middle-aged man with active COVID-19. The specimen sequenced was peripheral blood. CDR3 bases: TGTGCCAGCACCCGAGACAGAACTAATGAAAAACTGTTTTTT. Translated, it gives CASTRDRTNEKLFF.